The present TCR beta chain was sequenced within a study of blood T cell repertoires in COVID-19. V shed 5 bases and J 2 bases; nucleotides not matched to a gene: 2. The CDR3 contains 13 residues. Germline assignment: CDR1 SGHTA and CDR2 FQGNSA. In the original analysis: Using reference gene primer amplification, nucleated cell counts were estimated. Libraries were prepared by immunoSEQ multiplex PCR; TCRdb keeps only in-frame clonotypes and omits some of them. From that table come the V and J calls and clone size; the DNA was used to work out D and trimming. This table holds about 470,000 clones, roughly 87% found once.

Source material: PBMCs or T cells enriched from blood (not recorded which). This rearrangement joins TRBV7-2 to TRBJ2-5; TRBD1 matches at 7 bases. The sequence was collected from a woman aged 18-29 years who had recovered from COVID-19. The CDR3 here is CASSLGQQETQYF. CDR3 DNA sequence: TGTGCCAGCAGCCTGGGACAGCAAGAGACCCAGTACTTC.